A single T cell receptor (beta chain) is shown here with its context. No antigen is known for it. A read error may account for a junction end that differs from germline. The CDR3 loop spans 15 amino acids. Looked up from germline, CDR1 is SSHAT and CDR2 is FNYEAQ (reference sequence). This entry belongs to a study of cytomegalovirus exposure and HLA in healthy donors. About the research overall: Earlier results showed approximately 120 million unique TCR beta sequences derived from approximately 180 million T cells. Researchers found that about 82% of around 400 genotyped donors fell within the Caucasian-associated ancestry cluster. The study's findings and limits: Rare sequences made up most TCRs, while some public TCRs were found in many donors.

Vbeta (60) and Jbeta (13) primers were used in the PCR. The table came from immunoSEQ multiplex PCR; TCRdb's copy has only in-frame clones and leaves some out. The sample includes about 130,000 clones, around 80% seen only once; the top ten take 3% to 4%. This rearrangement joins TRBV7-7 to TRBJ2-5, with D perhaps matching TRBD1 (5 bases). Material for sequencing was PBMCs. The source is a woman aged 40 to 55 in good health and CMV-seronegative. CDR3 DNA sequence: TGTGCTAGCAGCTTAGACAGTTCGTACCAAGAGACCCAGTACTTC. This sequence encodes CASSLDSSYQETQYF.